The T cell receptor (beta chain) described here comes from a study of cytomegalovirus exposure and HLA in healthy donors (TCRdb year 2017). In the study overall: An earlier analysis of roughly 630 of the donors reported approximately 300 Gb of sequence data and some 100 million unique TCR beta sequences from some 180 million T cells. An early release covering over 500 HLA-typed donors comprised around 300 gigabases of sequencing data and around 80 million unique TCR sequences. Of the roughly 400 genotyped donors, 80% to 90% were placed in the genetic ancestry cluster associated with self-reported Caucasian donors. The study aimed to test whether signatures of past pathogen exposure could be identified by cataloging public T cell receptors. Using immunosequencing, the study profiled T cell repertoires from 640 or so subjects and related those repertoires to cytomegalovirus serostatus. Along with the approximately 700-subject first cohort, a separate validation cohort of about 110 different subjects was used. The study combined high-throughput TCR immunosequencing, statistical association of individual TCRs with disease status, and machine learning to predict cytomegalovirus infection status. To study patterns of TCR occurrence, a later analysis re-analyzed previously published TCR beta repertoires from under 750 donors and added high-resolution HLA genotyping. In the later analysis, no new phenotypic data were used to find candidate immune exposures; instead, reliance was placed on TCR beta sequences and their occurrence across donors. An earlier analysis of 587 of the donors used high-throughput TCR beta sequencing to judge whether each TCR beta V gene segment behaved as functional or pseudogenic. Donor age, sex, ethnicity and CMV serostatus were compiled together with the repertoire data. In a later genetic analysis, genome-wide SNP genotypes for about 65% of the roughly 700 donors were used, and that subset was treated as a discovery cohort. Every discovery cohort repertoire had been produced on one sequencing platform. HLA typing included class I and class II loci at four-digit resolution. Typing coverage differed by locus: A, B, C, DRB1 and DQB1 were typed in roughly 620-630 donors, DQA1 in 500 to 550, DPA1 in around 610, and DPB1 in around 440. Several DR-DQ haplotypes were treated as single units for association and clustering because of strong linkage in the cohort. Among about 390 genotyped donors of the cohort, an average of roughly 240,000 unique TCR beta nucleotide sequences were sequenced per donor, around 20% of them non-productive. Here is what the overall study found, with its caveats: In a later genetic analysis, a missense DCLRE1C variant was associated with V-gene and J-gene trimming of TCR beta chains, and the association was replicated in an independent cohort. According to the authors, the approach could potentially be generalized to other disease states and immunological phenotypes. Strong co-occurrence of HLA alleles, especially DR and DQ, made assigning TCR associations to individual alleles difficult. Because HLA typing was unavailable for some donors at each locus, only the typed subset was used in association tests. The presence/absence analyses assumed that sequencing depth was roughly uniform across donors, and that assumption may not be true. Some IMGT-functional V segments, including TRBV6-2 and TRBV6-3, could not be told apart with the 87-base-pair reads, so those segments were excluded. The classifier was reported to diagnose cytomegalovirus status with high specificity and sensitivity in both the original cohort and the validation cohort. Correlated functional status among segregating V segments might reflect linkage disequilibrium, but an unknown experimental factor could not be ruled out. Broadly in line with IMGT annotations, most TCR beta V segments showed up in productive rearrangements about 87% or about 30% of the time in an earlier analysis of some 590 of the donors. The sequencing pipeline was judged likely to have produced a cluster of highly shared sequence variants as a technical artifact. Several of the top co-occurrence clusters appeared to be linked to parvovirus B19, influenza, CMV and Epstein-Barr virus, according to a later analysis. According to a later genetic analysis, donors in an Asian-associated ancestry cluster had fewer N-insertions in productive TCRs than the approximately 700-donor mean. Only TCR beta chains were sequenced in this cohort, and the absence of alpha or paired-chain data limited detectable features. Because counts were too low, about 17 rarely observed V segments, including chromosome 9 orphons, were excluded from the earlier analysis of 587 of the donors. A later analysis found that TCR association rates varied across HLA loci, with DRB1 alleles showing the most associated TCRs and HLA-C alleles the fewest. The study listed 164 TCR beta chains as associated with cytomegalovirus. Three of the identified cytomegalovirus-associated TCR beta chains were confirmed in vitro to be specific for cytomegalovirus antigens. In a later analysis, 15,000 to 20,000 TCR beta sequences were associated with specific HLA alleles at a false discovery rate of 0.05. Compared with equally common non-associated chains, HLA-associated TCR beta chains in a later analysis were more clonally expanded and had lower generation probabilities. For the cohort, immune exposure information was limited to CMV serostatus. While some public TCRs were present in many individuals, most TCR sequences turned up only very rarely across donors. According to a later analysis, most CMV-associated TCR beta chains appeared to be HLA-restricted, and the HLA associations seemed to be driven largely by CMV exposure. A further reported finding was that TCR beta sequences accurately predicted the HLA-A and HLA-B alleles for most subjects in the first cohort.

The junction carries 7 bases between V and J, which are trimmed by 0 bases and 6 bases respectively. The germline V gene (reference sequence) gives CDR1 as SGHNT and CDR2 as YYREEE. From cysteine to phenylalanine, the CDR3 is 12 amino acids long. Left in the record is the CDR3 DNA by itself, 36 bases read in frame from the first base. This clone has just a few counts. The antigen it binds to is not known. Base qualities are not at hand, and no much larger clone is one base apart. Other nucleotide sequences from this sample produce the same CDR3. The method was the immunoSEQ multiplex PCR assay. For the multiplex PCR, a mixture combining 60 forward primers for TCR Vbeta segments and 13 reverse primers for TCR Jbeta segments was used. The CDR3 region of rearranged TCR beta genes was amplified from genomic DNA with a multiplex PCR assay. The Illumina HiSeq System was used to sequence the amplified TCR beta libraries as 87-base-pair reads. For the original study's pipeline: A later analysis tallied 75 million to 85 million unique TCR beta chains across the 666 repertoires, and approximately 11 million of those chains were shared by two or more donors. A nearest-neighbor algorithm error-corrected the raw reads and collapsed the reads into unique sequences, merging closely related sequences to remove PCR and sequencing errors. To assign V, D and J gene segments, CDR3 sequences were aligned to IMGT reference sequences. Each retained sequence needed at least a six-nucleotide match to both a V gene segment and a J gene segment. Rearrangements were classified as productive when the CDR3 lacked stop codons and remained in frame with V and J, and all other rearrangements were classified as non-productive. Following IMGT convention, CDR3 was defined as the stretch from the second conserved V-encoded cysteine to the conserved J-encoded phenylalanine. The earlier analysis of a few hundred of the donors excluded any sequence lacking an unambiguous match to a single V gene segment. In an earlier analysis of 587 of the donors, a V segment was called functional when productive rearrangements were above 56.7%, and segregating when the standard deviation between donors exceeded 5%. A statistical classification framework was built to diagnose cytomegalovirus status from the catalog of TCR beta chain sequences. In a later analysis, TCR nucleotide sequences were compared against IMGT/GENE-DB human TR gene sequences so that V and J genes could be assigned. A later analysis assigned CDR3 sequences and most-parsimonious VDJ recombination scenarios with the TCRdist pipeline. In a later analysis, each TCR beta chain was defined by its CDR3 amino acid sequence together with its V-gene family, and reads lacking a unique V-gene family were excluded. To address suspected cross-contamination and a sequencing artifact, a later analysis removed 592 highly shared, low-generation-probability nucleotide sequences. A later analysis calculated a clonal expansion index for each public chain from normalized within-repertoire ranks of inferred template counts. Generation probabilities in a later analysis came from a VDJ recombination model fitted to out-of-frame rearrangements, and those results were checked against IGoR. In a later analysis, hypergeometric tests were used to score TCR-TCR, TCR-HLA and TCR-CMV co-occurrence, with a repertoire-size bias correction applied to TCR pairs. A later analysis estimated false discovery rates by permuting HLA or CMV assignments 20 times. A later analysis grouped co-occurring TCRs with DBSCAN, adding TCRdist sequence similarity when clustering within HLA-allele-positive subsets. Co-occurrence clustering excluded repertoires with fewer than 30,000 or more than 120,000 public chains, plus five with anomalous nucleotide sharing. Here the immuneACCESS table is served through TCRdb, limited to in-frame sequences with V and J called. Missing clones are a known gap in these copies; in checked studies unresolved V genes cover under half, and the rest lacks a known reason. The V and J calls and clone size are taken from that table; D and trimming were inferred from the DNA. The sample records 90,000 to 130,000 clones, 74% of which are singletons. Around 5% of the sample lies in the top ten.

The cohort consisted of some 730 healthy bone marrow donors. Cohort members were all nominally healthy when sampled, although unrecorded immune exposures were likely present. The donor tested CMV seropositive, placing the donor among the roughly 270 seropositive members of the cohort. A peripheral blood sample was provided by each donor, and peripheral blood mononuclear cells were used for TCR beta sequencing. Genomic DNA extraction from the blood cell samples was performed with the Qiagen DNeasy Blood Extraction Kit. Recombination joined TRBV5-4 with TRBJ2-7; matching of 5 bases hints at TRBD2 as the D gene. This clonotype originated in a man aged 30-40 years in good health and CMV-seropositive. Sequences were obtained from PBMCs. The CDR3 is CASSLDSGEQYF. The DNA sequence reads TGTGCCAGCAGCTTGGACAGCGGCGAGCAGTACTTC. When the CDR3 is completed using the reference TRBV5-4 and TRBJ2-7 genes on either side, the full variable domain is ETGVTQSPTHLIKTRGQQVTLRCSSQSGHNTVSWYQQALGQGPQFIFQYYREEENGRGNFPPRFSGLQFPNYSSELNVNALELDDSALYLCASSLDSGEQYFGPGTRLTVT.